This T cell receptor (beta chain) was identified during a study of T cell responses to AZD1222 COVID-19 vaccine. Study results and caveats: Nearly half of unique spike-specific TCRs reportedly avoided B.1.351 and B.1.1.7 mutated regions. The number of AZD1222 recipients seropositive at baseline was only five or six.

The repertoire was sequenced with immunoSEQ multiplex PCR; TCRdb's copy has only in-frame clones and lacks some. The table records 100,000 or so clones, around 90% of them present only once. Trimming stripped 6 bases from V and 6 bases from J, with 10 bases between. This CDR3 has 12 residues. About this clone itself: No antigen is known for it.

The chain uses TRBV12-3 or TRBV12-4 and TRBJ2-3; no clear D. This TCR came from an adult who received the AZD1222 COVID-19 vaccine. The input for sequencing was peripheral blood, taken 28 days after the second AZD1222 dose. CDR3 sequence: CASSSARDTQYF. The CDR3 DNA is TGTGCCAGCAGCTCGGCCAGGGATACGCAGTATTTT.